This TCR beta chain is drawn from a study of blood T cell repertoires in COVID-19. Per the original methods: It was from reference gene primer amplification that nucleated cell counts were estimated. The table came from immunoSEQ multiplex PCR; TCRdb's copy has only in-frame clones and leaves some out. That table is the source of V, J and clone size, and D and trimming were worked out from the DNA. The data hold approximately 270,000 clones, with 70% to 90% observed a single time. Cohort 3 recovered donors had two negative PCRs, clearance, or symptom resolution. Germline assignment: CDR1 LNHNV and CDR2 YYDKDF (reference sequence). V gave up 2 bases and J gave up 4 bases, with 9 bases separating them. CDR3 length: 14 amino acids.

The receptor was isolated from a woman between 50 and 59 years old who had recovered from COVID-19. The sample taken for sequencing was PBMCs or T cells enriched from blood (not recorded which). The J gene is TRBJ1-5, the V gene TRBV15; weak D call: TRBD1 (6 bases). CDR3 amino acids: CATSRTGFNQPQHF. In DNA, the CDR3 is TGTGCCACCAGCAGAACAGGGTTTAATCAGCCCCAGCATTTT.